These T cell receptor beta chains were read from a single sample in a study of blood T cell repertoires in COVID-19. Libraries were prepared by immunoSEQ multiplex PCR; TCRdb keeps only in-frame clonotypes and omits some of them. The sample yields over 85,000 clones, 70% to 90% seen once. Sequenced: peripheral blood. The receptors were sampled from an elderly woman with acute or convalescent COVID-19. Both conserved end residues are trimmed from each CDR3. Fields, in order: V gene, J gene, CDR3 protein.

V: TRBV19
J: TRBJ2-7
CDR3: ASSDSYSYEQY

V: TRBV5-3
J: TRBJ1-6
CDR3: ARSLPKTAYNSPLH

V: TRBV18
J: TRBJ1-5
CDR3: ASSPGQGNQPQH

V: TRBV4-1
J: TRBJ1-4
CDR3: ASSQVGAVNEKLF

V: TRBV10-2
J: TRBJ1-3
CDR3: ASRSPTAGNTIY

V: TRBV5-1
J: TRBJ2-5
CDR3: ASSLDLRGDFRETQY

V: TRBV6-1
J: TRBJ2-3
CDR3: ASSEAASTDTQY

V: TRBV6-5
J: TRBJ1-5
CDR3: ASSRLIGGQPQH

V: TRBV4-2
J: TRBJ1-1
CDR3: ASSTTGQKATEAF

V: TRBV3-1/TRBV3-2
J: TRBJ2-1
CDR3: ASSQVGTSGGNEQF

V: TRBV5-6
J: TRBJ1-6
CDR3: ASSLGQFYNSPLH

V: TRBV7-2
J: TRBJ2-7
CDR3: ASSSPAGPGRYEQY

V: TRBV9
J: TRBJ2-5
CDR3: ASSAGDRGRGETQY

V: TRBV12-3/TRBV12-4
J: TRBJ2-7
CDR3: ASSLDRAREQY

V: TRBV5-1
J: TRBJ1-1
CDR3: ASSLGTGKTEAF

V: TRBV28
J: TRBJ2-1
CDR3: ASSFPWGLGYNEQF

V: TRBV5-6
J: TRBJ2-3
CDR3: ASSLWGVSDTQY

V: TRBV18
J: TRBJ1-5
CDR3: ASSPQVGDQPQH

V: TRBV5-1
J: TRBJ1-3
CDR3: ASSSAGVGNTIY

V: TRBV5-8
J: TRBJ2-1
CDR3: ASSLPPTGAYNEQF

V: TRBV5-1
J: TRBJ2-5
CDR3: ASSLDRAGETQY

V: TRBV7-8
J: TRBJ2-3
CDR3: ASSPLDPAGRPYTDTQY

V: TRBV5-8
J: TRBJ1-5
CDR3: ASSSMTGISNQPQH

V: TRBV3-1/TRBV3-2
J: TRBJ2-2
CDR3: ASSQGRVNTGELF

V: TRBV28
J: TRBJ1-2
CDR3: ASSDTNYGYT

V: TRBV30
J: TRBJ2-5
CDR3: AWGTGGSQETQY

V: TRBV9
J: TRBJ1-4
CDR3: ASSVRDTGVIVNEKLF

V: TRBV4-1
J: TRBJ2-1
CDR3: ASSRPTGSRNEQF